This TCR delta chain was identified during a study of fetal and pediatric gammadelta thymocytes (dated by TCRdb to 2021 to 2024). With regard to the full study: The bulk gammadelta thymocyte repertoires combined previously published and newly generated, unpublished data and were used to strengthen a single-cell study of gammadelta thymocyte development. Bulk TCR repertoire data were included to raise the number of subjects and reinforce the CDR3 publicity analysis. In total, the bulk gammadelta thymocyte repertoire set covered approximately 10 subjects, made up of 7 pediatric thymus donors and 3 fetal thymus donors. The bulk gammadelta thymocyte repertoires combined unpublished data with previously published data (refs 27,28).

TCRdb names Illumina MiSeq as the instrument used. For the original study's pipeline: For publicity analysis, the Vgamma9Vdelta2 and nonVgamma9Vdelta2 bulk CDR3 files were merged for each subject into one combined repertoire per subject. Using base R and dplyr, CDR3 publicity was scored on a scale from 0 to 19 by checking each amino acid sequence across 9 single-cell datasets and under 11 bulk repertoires. After TCRdb called clones again from the public reads with CATT, rows with identical DNA were merged. The V and J calls were not made by the authors but by TCRdb's processing. For this sample the table gives more than 1,400 delta-chain clones, of which about 9.7% were detected only once. 13% of the sample comes from the top ten. Based on the germline V gene, the CDR1 and CDR2 sequences are GEAIGNYY and EKD. The CDR3, from cysteine to phenylalanine, totals 17 residues. Only the CDR3 region is kept as DNA, spanning 51 bases read in frame from base 1.

Beyond this particular receptor, the publication reports: Fetal gammadelta thymocyte repertoires were previously reported to be enriched for TRDV2, TRGV8 and TRGV9 usage, low N additions and public CDR3s compared with post-natal repertoires.

Fetal thymuses were obtained from elective pregnancy terminations performed in Singapore for socio-psychological reasons at roughly 14 to 22 weeks estimated gestational age. All fetuses were assessed as structurally normal by ultrasound before termination and by gross morphological examination after termination. Thymocytes were stained with Zombie NIR viability dye plus antibodies to CD3 (UCHT1), TCRgammadelta (11F2), TCRVgamma9 (IMMU360) and TCRVdelta2 (IMMU389). TRD and TRG CDR3 repertoires were generated in bulk, separately, from sorted Vgamma9Vdelta2 and nonVgamma9Vdelta2 gammadelta thymocytes obtained from human fetal and pediatric thymuses. As previously described, thymic cell suspensions were prepared from both fetal and post-natal thymuses. NonVgamma9Vdelta2 thymocytes were sorted as CD3+ gammadeltaTCR+ cells lacking the Vgamma9+Vdelta2+ phenotype. Cells were sorted on a FACS Aria III cell sorter (BD Biosciences).

On this clone itself: There is no known antigen for this receptor. A much bigger clone sits one base away, suggesting this may be a read error.

The chain is assembled from TRDV2 and TRDJ2, with 8 bases aligning to TRDD3. Matching the DNA to germline supplied the J gene, which TCRdb does not give. The origin of this receptor is a human fetus. What was sequenced was non-Vgamma9Vdelta2 gamma-delta T cells from the thymus. In light of the paper, this sample's cell subset or site label describes: CD3+gammadeltaTCR+ thymocytes not co-expressing Vgamma9 and Vdelta2. This receptor carries the CDR3 CACDPTGGVSLTTQLFF. The base sequence is TGTGCCTGTGACCCTACTGGGGGGGTCTCTTTGACAACACAACTCTTCTTT.